This TCR beta chain was identified in a study of T cells after yellow fever vaccination. Study-wide findings and caveats: The booster saw the reappearance of most primary-vaccination clones (approximately 97% CD4, about 90% CD8). It was the secondary response that reached its peak faster, day 5 versus 15, but it was weaker. A limited proportion of clonotypes was detected within both the CD4 and CD8 compartments.

V dropped 10 bases and J dropped 4 bases, with 8 bases sitting between them. The CDR3 totals 10 residues. The germline V gene encodes CDR1 ENHRY and CDR2 SYGVKD. TCRdb processed the 5' RACE reads anew with MiXCR; each CDR3 protein has one entry. The data hold 450,000 to 550,000 distinct CDR3 sequences, with roughly 19% observed a single time. In regard to this clonotype: The antigen is not known.

The sequencing used PBMCs, collected 15 days after the yellow fever booster vaccination. The receptor was derived from a man aged 25 to 45 who received the YFV17D yellow fever vaccine. The chain recombines TRBV10-3 with TRBJ2-7, with D hard to call. CDR3 nucleotides: TGTGCCACCTCGGATTACGAGCAGTACTTC. It yields the protein CATSDYEQYF.